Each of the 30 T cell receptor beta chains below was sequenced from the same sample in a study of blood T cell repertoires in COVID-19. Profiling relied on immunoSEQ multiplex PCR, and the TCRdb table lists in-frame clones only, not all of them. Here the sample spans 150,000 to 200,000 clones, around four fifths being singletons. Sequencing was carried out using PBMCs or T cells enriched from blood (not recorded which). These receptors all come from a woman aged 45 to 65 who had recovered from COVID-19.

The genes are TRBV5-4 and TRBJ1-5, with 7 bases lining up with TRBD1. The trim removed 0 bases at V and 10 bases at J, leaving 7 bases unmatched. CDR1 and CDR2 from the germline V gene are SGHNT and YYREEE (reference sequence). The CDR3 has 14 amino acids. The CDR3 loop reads CASSLAGQNFPQHF. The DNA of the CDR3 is TGTGCCAGCAGCTTGGCGGGACAGAATTTCCCCCAGCATTTT.

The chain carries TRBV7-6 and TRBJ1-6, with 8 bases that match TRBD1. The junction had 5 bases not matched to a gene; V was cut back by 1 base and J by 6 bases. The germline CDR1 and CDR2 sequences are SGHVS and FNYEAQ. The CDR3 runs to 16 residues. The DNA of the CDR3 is TGTGCCAGCAGCTTAGATACCAGGGGGCGTAATTCACCCCTCCACTTT. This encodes CASSLDTRGRNSPLHF.

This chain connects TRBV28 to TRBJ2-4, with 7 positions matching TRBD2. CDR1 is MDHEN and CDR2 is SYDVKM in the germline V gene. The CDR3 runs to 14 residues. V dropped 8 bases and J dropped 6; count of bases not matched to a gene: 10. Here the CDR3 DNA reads TGTGCCAGCCTAACCAGGAGGGAGGGAAACATTCAGTACTTC. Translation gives CASLTRREGNIQYF.

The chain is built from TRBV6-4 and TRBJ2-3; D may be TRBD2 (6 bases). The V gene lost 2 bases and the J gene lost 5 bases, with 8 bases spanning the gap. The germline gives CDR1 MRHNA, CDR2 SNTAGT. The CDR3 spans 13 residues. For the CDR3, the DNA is TGTGCCAGCAGTGACGAGGAGGGAGATACGCAGTATTTT. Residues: CASSDEEGDTQYF.

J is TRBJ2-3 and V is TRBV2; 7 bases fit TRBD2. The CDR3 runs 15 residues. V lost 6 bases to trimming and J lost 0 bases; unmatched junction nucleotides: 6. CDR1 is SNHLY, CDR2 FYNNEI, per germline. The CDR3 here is CASRVAGASTDTQYF. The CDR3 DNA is TGTGCCAGCAGAGTAGCGGGTGCTAGCACAGATACGCAGTATTTT.

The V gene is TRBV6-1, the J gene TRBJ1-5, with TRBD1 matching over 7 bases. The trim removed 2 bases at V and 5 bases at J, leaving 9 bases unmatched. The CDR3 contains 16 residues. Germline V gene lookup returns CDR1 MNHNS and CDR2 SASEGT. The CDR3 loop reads CASSEWRQGGYQPQHF. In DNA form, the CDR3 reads TGTGCCAGCAGTGAATGGCGACAGGGAGGATATCAGCCCCAGCATTTT.

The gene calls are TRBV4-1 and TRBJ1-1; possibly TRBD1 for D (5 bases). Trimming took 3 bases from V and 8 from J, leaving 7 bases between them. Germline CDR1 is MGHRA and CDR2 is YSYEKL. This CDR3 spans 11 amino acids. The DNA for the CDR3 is TGCGCCAGCAGCCAGCGGGGGGAAGCTTTCTTT. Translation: CASSQRGEAFF.

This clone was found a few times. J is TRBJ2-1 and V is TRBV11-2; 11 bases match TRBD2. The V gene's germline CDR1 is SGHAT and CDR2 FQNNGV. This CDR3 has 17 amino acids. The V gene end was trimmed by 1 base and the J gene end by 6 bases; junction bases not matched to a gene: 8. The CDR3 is CASSLGRSGGAINEQFF. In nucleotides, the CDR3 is TGTGCCAGCAGCTTAGGGCGTAGCGGGGGGGCTATCAATGAGCAGTTCTTC. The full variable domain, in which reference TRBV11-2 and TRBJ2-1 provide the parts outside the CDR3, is EAGVAQSPRYKIIEKRQSVAFWCNPISGHATLYWYQQILGQGPKLLIQFQNNGVVDDSQLPKDRFSAERLKGVDSTLKIQPAKLEDSAVYLCASSLGRSGGAINEQFFGPGTRLTVL.

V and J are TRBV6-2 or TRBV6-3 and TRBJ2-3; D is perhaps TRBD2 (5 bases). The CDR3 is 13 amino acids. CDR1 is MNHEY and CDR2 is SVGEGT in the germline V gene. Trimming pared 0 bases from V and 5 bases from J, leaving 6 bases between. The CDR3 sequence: CASSYSRVDTQYF. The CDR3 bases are TGTGCCAGCAGTTACTCGAGGGTAGATACGCAGTATTTT.

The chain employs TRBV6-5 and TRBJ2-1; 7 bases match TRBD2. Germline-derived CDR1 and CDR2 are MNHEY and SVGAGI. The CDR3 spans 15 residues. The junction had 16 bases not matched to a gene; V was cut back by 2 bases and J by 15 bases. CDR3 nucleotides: TGTGCCAGCAGTTACGGGACGGCTGGGGAGGGCGGTCTGTTCTTC. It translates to CASSYGTAGEGGLFF.

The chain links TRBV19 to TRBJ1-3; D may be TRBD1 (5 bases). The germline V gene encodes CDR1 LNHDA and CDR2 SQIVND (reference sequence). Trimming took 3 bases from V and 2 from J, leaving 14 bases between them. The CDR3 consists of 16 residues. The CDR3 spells CASSIGDRAPGNTIYF. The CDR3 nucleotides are TGTGCCAGTAGTATCGGAGACAGAGCCCCTGGAAACACCATATATTTT.

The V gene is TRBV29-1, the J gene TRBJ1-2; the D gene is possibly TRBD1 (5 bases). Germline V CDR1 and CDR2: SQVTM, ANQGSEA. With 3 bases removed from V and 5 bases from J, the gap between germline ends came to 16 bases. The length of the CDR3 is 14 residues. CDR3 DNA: TGCAGCGTTGATAAATCGGCAGGGAGGTATGGCTACACCTTC. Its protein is CSVDKSAGRYGYTF.

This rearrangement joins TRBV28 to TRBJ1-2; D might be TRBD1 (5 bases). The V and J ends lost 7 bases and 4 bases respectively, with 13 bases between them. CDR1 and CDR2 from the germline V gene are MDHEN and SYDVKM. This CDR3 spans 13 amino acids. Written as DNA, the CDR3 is TGTGCCAGCAATCCGGGACTGCTCTATGGCTACACCTTC. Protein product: CASNPGLLYGYTF.

CDR3 region: CASSSEDTGELFF. Here the CDR3 DNA reads TGTGCCAGCAGCTCAGAGGATACCGGGGAGCTGTTTTTT. The chain is built from TRBV7-9 and TRBJ2-2; D gene uncertain. The germline CDR1 and CDR2 sequences are SEHNR and FQNEAQ (reference sequence). With 4 bases removed from V and 5 bases from J, the gap between germline ends came to 8 bases. The CDR3 sequence is 13 residues long. Drawing the rest from reference TRBV7-9 and TRBJ2-2, the complete variable domain is DTGVSQNPRHKITKRGQNVTFRCDPISEHNRLYWYRQTLGQGPEFLTYFQNEAQLEKSRLLSDRFSAERPKGSFSTLEIQRTEQGDSAMYLCASSSEDTGELFFGEGSRLTVL.

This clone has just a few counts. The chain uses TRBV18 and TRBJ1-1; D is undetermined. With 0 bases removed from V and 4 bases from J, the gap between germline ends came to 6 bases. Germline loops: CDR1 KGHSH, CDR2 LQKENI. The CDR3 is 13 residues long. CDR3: CASSPPQSTEAFF. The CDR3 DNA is TGTGCCAGCTCACCACCCCAGTCCACTGAAGCTTTCTTT.

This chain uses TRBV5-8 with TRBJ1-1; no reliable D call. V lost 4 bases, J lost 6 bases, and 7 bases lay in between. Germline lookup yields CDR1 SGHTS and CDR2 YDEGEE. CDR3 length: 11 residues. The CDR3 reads CASSVYSEAFF. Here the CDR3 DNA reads TGTGCCAGCAGCGTTTACTCTGAAGCTTTCTTT.

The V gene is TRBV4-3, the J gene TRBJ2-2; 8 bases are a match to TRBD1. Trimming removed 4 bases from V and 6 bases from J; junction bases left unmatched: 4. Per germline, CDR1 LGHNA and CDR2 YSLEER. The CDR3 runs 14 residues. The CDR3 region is CASSPTGDPGELFF. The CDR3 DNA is TGCGCCAGCAGCCCGACAGGGGATCCCGGGGAGCTGTTTTTT.

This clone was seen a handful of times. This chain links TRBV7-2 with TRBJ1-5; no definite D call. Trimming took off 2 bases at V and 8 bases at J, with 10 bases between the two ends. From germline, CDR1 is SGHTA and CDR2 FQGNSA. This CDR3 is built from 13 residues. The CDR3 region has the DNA TGTGCCAGCAGCTTAAACCTCGGGGAGCCCCAGCATTTT. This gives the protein CASSLNLGEPQHF.

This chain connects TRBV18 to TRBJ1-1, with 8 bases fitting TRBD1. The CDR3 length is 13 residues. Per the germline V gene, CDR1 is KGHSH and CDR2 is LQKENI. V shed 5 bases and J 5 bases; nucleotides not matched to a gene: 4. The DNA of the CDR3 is TGTGCCAGCTCAGGACAGGGAGGTACTGAAGCTTTCTTT. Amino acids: CASSGQGGTEAFF.

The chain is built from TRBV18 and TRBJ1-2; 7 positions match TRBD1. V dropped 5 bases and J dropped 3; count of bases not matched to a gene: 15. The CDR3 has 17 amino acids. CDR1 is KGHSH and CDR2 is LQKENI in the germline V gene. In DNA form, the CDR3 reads TGTGCCAGCTCATCGCCGACAGGGTTAGGGATGGACTATGGCTACACCTTC. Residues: CASSSPTGLGMDYGYTF.

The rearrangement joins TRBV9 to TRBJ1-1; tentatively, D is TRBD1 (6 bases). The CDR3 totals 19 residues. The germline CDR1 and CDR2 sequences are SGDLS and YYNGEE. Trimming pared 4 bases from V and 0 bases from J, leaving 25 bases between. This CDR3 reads CASSSPSGAPTSMNTEAFF. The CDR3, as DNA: TGTGCCAGCAGCTCTCCTTCAGGGGCCCCTACGTCTATGAACACTGAAGCTTTCTTT.

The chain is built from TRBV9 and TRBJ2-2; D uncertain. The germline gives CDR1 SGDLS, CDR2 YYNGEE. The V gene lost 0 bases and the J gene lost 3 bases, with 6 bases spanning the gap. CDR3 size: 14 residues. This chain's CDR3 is CASSVALDTGELFF. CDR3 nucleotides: TGTGCCAGCAGCGTAGCCCTCGACACCGGGGAGCTGTTTTTT. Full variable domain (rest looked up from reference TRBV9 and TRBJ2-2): DSGVTQTPKHLITATGQRVTLRCSPRSGDLSVYWYQQSLDQGLQFLIQYYNGEERAKGNILERFSAQQFPDLHSELNLSSLELGDSALYFCASSVALDTGELFFGEGSRLTVL.

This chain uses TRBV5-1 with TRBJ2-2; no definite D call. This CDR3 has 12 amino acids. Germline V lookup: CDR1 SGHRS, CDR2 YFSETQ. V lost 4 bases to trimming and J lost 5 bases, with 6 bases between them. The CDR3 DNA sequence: TGCGCCAGCAGCCCTAGGACCGGGGAGCTGTTTTTT. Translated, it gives CASSPRTGELFF.

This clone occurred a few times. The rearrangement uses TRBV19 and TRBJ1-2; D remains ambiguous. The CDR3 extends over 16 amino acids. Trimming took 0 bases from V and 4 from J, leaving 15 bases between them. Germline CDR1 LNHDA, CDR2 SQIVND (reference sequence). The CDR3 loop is CASSIDFPGLLYGYTF. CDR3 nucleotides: TGTGCCAGTAGTATAGATTTTCCAGGTTTACTCTATGGCTACACCTTC.

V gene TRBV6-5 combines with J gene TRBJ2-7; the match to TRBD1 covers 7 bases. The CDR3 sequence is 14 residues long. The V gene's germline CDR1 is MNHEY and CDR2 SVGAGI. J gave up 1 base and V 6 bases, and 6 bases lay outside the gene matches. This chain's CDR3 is CASSLDRASYEQYF. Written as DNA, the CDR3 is TGTGCCAGCAGCCTCGACAGGGCATCCTACGAGCAGTACTTC.

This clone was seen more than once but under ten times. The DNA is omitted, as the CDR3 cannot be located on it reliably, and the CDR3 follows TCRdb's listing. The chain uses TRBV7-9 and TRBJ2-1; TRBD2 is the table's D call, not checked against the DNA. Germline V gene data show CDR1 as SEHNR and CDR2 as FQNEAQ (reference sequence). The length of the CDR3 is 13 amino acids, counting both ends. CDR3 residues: CASSTSPHNEQFF.

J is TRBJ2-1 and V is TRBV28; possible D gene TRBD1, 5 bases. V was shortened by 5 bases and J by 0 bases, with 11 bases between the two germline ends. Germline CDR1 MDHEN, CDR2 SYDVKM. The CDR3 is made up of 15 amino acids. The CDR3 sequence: CASSGAPGSYNEQFF. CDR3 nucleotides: TGTGCCAGCAGTGGGGCTCCCGGCTCCTACAATGAGCAGTTCTTC.

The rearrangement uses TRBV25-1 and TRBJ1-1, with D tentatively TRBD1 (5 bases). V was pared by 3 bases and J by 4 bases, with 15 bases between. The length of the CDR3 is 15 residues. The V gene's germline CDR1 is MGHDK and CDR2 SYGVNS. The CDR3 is CASSERRGGTTEAFF. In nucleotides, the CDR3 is TGTGCCAGCAGTGAGAGACGGGGGGGGACCACTGAAGCTTTCTTT.

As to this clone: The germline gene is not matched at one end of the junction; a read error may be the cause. The chain's CDR3 is CASSLDELAWYSEQFF. The DNA of the CDR3 is TGTGCCAGCAGCCTCGACGAACTAGCGTGGTACAGTGAGCAGTTCTTC. This rearrangement joins TRBV11-3 to TRBJ2-1; 7 nucleotides agree with TRBD2. The CDR3 runs to 16 residues. From germline, CDR1 is SGHNT and CDR2 YENEEA.

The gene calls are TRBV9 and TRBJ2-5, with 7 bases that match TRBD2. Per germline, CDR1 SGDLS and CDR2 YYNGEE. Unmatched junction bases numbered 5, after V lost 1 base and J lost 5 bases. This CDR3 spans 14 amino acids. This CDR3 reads CASSVIGGIETQYF. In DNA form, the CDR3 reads TGTGCCAGCAGCGTAATCGGGGGGATCGAGACCCAGTACTTC.